This record covers a single TCR beta chain. What antigen it recognizes has not been identified. There are no base qualities to consult, and no much larger clone falls within one base. The entry originates in a study of blood T cell repertoires in COVID-19 (TCRdb year 2020). Background for the entire study: Samples covering the acute and convalescent phases of COVID-19 were provided by collaborators in the United States, Italy and Spain. The material from the prospective study consisted of cDNA or gDNA derived from T cells, B-cell-depleted T cells, or PBMCs. Deeply sampled blood TCRbeta repertoires from subjects exposed to, actively infected with, or recovered from COVID-19 were included in the dataset. The repertoires were released in a freely available public database meant as a resource for research on the immune response to SARS-CoV-2. Samples came from the ongoing ImmuneRACE study (first 160 participants) plus 1,254 subjects from 6 global collaborators. A de-identified subject ID, COVID-19 status, age in years and sex were almost always included in the sample metadata. Where available, HLA class I and class II types were obtained from metadata supplied by the sample provider rather than from assay-based typing. Overall study outcomes, separate from this receptor: The quantity of clinical and demographic metadata differed by source and by participant and was supplied without curation.

The germline V gene (reference sequence) supplies CDR1 SGHNT and CDR2 YYREEE. From the cysteine up to the phenylalanine, the CDR3 has a length of 14 residues. The retained sequence is limited to the CDR3, 42 bases, with the frame set at the first base. V drops 3 bases and J drops 3 bases, leaving 12 bases in between. Whole blood was collected in K2EDTA tubes by collaborating institutions according to the institutions' own protocols. For TCRbeta analysis, collaborator samples were shipped as frozen whole blood, as isolated PBMCs, or as DNA extracted from either sample type. TCRbeta CDR3 regions were amplified from genomic DNA using the immunoSEQ Assay, a bias-controlled multiplex PCR. Concerning the study's data processing: The number of nucleated cells in each sample was estimated by amplification of reference gene primers within the assay. Sequence reads were collapsed and filtered to measure the absolute abundance of every unique TCRbeta CDR3 rearrangement. For each sample, productive Simpson clonality was calculated as the square root of Simpson's diversity index over productive rearrangements. TCRdb carries this immuneACCESS record with in-frame sequences only. Its versions omit some clonotypes, under half of them owing to an unresolved V gene in the studies checked, with the rest unexplained. V, J and clone size reflect that table, while D and trimming were determined from the DNA. In this sample the table shows fewer than 75,000 clones, roughly nine tenths of which occur a single time. Jointly, the top ten make up 3.5% to 4.5% of the sample.

The sequenced sample consisted of peripheral blood. In this chain, TRBV5-4 is recombined with TRBJ2-5, with TRBD2 tentatively as D gene (6 bases match). The TCR comes from a man in his forties or fifties with active COVID-19. The nucleotides read TGTGCCAGCAGCTCCTCAGCGGGTAAAGAGACCCAGTACTTC. This translates into CASSSSAGKETQYF. The reference TRBV5-4 and TRBJ2-5 proteins fill in what lies around the CDR3, so the full variable domain reads ETGVTQSPTHLIKTRGQQVTLRCSSQSGHNTVSWYQQALGQGPQFIFQYYREEENGRGNFPPRFSGLQFPNYSSELNVNALELDDSALYLCASSSSAGKETQYFGPGTRLLVL.